The TCR beta chain under discussion was sequenced for a study of response to subunit inactivated influenza vaccine. The sample holds many counts of this clonotype. TCRdb reprocessed the RT-PCR reads with MiXCR, giving one entry per CDR3 protein. Found here are around 320,000 distinct CDR3 sequences, 22% of them singletons; the top ten hold about 9.4%. V lost 2 bases, J lost 4 bases, and 10 bases lay in between. Germline CDR1 reads SGHAT; CDR2 reads FQNNGV. The CDR3 covers 14 residues. The TCR comes from a man in his fifties or sixties who received an inactivated influenza vaccine. The sample was PBMCs from blood, taken about 20 months after vaccination. This chain joins TRBV11-2 and TRBJ2-3; D is undetermined. The CDR3 region has the DNA TGTGCCAGCAGCTTACTCGGCTTTGCAGATACGCAGTATTTT. The encoded protein is CASSLLGFADTQYF.